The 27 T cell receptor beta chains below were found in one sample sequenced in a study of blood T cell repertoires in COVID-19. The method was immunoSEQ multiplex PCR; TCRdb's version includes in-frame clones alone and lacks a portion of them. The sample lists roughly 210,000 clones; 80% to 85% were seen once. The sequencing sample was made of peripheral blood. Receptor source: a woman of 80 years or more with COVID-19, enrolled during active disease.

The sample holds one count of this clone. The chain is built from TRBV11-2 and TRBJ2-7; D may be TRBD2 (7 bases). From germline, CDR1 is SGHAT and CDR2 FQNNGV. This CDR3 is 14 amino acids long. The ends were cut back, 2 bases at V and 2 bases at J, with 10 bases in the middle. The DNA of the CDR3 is TGTGCCAGCAGCTTAATCGGGGGGCCCTACGAGCAGTACTTC. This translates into CASSLIGGPYEQYF.

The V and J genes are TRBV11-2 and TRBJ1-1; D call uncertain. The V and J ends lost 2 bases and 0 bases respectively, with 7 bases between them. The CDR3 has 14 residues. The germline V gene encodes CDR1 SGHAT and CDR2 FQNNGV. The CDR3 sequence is CASSLLPVNTEAFF. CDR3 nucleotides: TGTGCCAGCAGCTTATTACCAGTGAACACTGAAGCTTTCTTT. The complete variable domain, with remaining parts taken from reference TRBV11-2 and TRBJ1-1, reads EAGVAQSPRYKIIEKRQSVAFWCNPISGHATLYWYQQILGQGPKLLIQFQNNGVVDDSQLPKDRFSAERLKGVDSTLKIQPAKLEDSAVYLCASSLLPVNTEAFFGQGTRLTVV.

The CDR3 spells CASSQRQGVGEKLFF. CDR3 sequence (DNA): TGCGCCAGCAGCCAACGACAGGGGGTGGGTGAAAAACTGTTTTTT. This sequence joins TRBV4-1 and TRBJ1-4; 9 bases fit TRBD1. CDR1 and CDR2 from the germline V gene are MGHRA and YSYEKL. The CDR3 has 15 residues. Trimming cost V 2 bases and J 7 bases; bases outside gene matches: 5.

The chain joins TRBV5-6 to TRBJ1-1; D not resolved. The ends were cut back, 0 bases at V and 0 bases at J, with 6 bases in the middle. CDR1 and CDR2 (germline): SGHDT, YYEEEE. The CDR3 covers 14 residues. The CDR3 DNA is TGTGCCAGCAGCTTGGTACTACTGAACACTGAAGCTTTCTTT. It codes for CASSLVLLNTEAFF.

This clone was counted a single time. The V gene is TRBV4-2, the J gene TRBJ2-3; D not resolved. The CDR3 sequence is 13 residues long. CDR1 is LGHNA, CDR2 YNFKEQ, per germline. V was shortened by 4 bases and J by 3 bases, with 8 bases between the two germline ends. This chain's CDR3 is CASSPLGTDTQYF. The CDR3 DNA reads TGTGCCAGCAGCCCCCTAGGTACAGATACGCAGTATTTT.

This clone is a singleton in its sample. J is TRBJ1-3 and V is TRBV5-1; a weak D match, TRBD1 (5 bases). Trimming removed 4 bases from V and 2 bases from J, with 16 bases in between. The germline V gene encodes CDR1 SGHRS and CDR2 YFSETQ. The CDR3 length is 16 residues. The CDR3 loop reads CASSRPGGSAGNTIYF. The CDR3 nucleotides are TGCGCCAGCAGCCGCCCGGGGGGATCGGCTGGAAACACCATATATTTT.

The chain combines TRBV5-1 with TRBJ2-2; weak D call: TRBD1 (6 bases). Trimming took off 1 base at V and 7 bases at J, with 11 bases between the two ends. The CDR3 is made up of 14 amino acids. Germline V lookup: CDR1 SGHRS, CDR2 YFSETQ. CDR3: CASSLFMTGGELFF. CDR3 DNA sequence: TGCGCCAGCAGCTTGTTCATGACAGGCGGGGAGCTGTTTTTT.

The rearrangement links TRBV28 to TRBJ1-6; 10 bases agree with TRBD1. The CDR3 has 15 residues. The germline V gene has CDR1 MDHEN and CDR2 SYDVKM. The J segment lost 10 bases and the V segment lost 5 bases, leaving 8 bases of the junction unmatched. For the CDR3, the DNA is TGTGCCAGCAGTCCGACAGGGGGCTCAGGCTCACCCCTCCACTTT. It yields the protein CASSPTGGSGSPLHF.

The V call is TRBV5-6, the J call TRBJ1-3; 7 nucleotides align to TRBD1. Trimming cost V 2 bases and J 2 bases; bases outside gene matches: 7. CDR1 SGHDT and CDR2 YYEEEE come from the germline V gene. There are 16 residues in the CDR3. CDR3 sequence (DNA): TGTGCCAGCAGCTTTCTTCAGGGGGGAGCTGGAAACACCATATATTTT. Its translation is CASSFLQGGAGNTIYF.

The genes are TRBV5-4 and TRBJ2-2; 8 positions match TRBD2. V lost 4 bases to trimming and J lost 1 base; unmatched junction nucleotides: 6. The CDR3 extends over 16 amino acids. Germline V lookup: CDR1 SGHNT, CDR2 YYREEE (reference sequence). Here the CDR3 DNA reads TGTGCCAGCAGCCCGGGAGGGACAATGAACACCGGGGAGCTGTTTTTT. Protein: CASSPGGTMNTGELFF.

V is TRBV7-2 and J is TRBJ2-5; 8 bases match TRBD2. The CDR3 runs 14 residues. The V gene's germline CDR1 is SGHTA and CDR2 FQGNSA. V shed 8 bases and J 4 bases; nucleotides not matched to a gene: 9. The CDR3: CASSSPGGPETQYF. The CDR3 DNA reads TGTGCCAGCTCCTCCCCGGGGGGGCCAGAGACCCAGTACTTC.

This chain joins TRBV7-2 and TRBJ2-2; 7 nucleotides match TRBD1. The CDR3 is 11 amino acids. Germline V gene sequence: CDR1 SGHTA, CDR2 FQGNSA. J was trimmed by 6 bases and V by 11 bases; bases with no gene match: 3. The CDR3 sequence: CAGDRAGELFF. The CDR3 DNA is TGTGCCGGTGACAGGGCCGGGGAGCTGTTTTTT.

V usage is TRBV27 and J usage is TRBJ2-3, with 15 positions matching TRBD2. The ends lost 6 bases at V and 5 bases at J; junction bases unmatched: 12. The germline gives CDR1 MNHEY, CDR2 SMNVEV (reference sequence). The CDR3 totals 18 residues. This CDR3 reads CASRPAGLAGGLKDTQYF. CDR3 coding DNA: TGTGCCAGCAGACCGGCTGGACTAGCGGGGGGGCTCAAAGATACGCAGTATTTT.

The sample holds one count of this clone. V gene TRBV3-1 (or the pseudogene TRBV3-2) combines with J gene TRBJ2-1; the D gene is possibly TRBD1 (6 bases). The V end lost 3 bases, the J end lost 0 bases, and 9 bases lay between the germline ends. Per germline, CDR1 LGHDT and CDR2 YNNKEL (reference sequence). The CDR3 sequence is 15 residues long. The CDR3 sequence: CASSQPQGSYNEQFF. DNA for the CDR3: TGTGCCAGCAGCCAGCCACAGGGCTCCTACAATGAGCAGTTCTTC.

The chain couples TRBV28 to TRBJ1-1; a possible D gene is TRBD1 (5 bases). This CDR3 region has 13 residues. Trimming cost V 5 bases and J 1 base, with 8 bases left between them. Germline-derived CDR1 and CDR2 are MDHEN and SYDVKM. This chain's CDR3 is CASSEQENTEAFF. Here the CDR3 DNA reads TGTGCCAGCAGTGAACAGGAGAACACTGAAGCTTTCTTT.

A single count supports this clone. The DNA of the CDR3 is TGTGCCAGCAGTGAAGCAGTCAGGGGGTCCTACGAGCAGTACTTC. Translated, it gives CASSEAVRGSYEQYF. The chain links TRBV25-1 to TRBJ2-7, with TRBD1 matching 7 bases. Trimming cost V 2 bases and J 1 base; bases outside gene matches: 5. The CDR3 length is 15 residues. The germline V gene has CDR1 MGHDK and CDR2 SYGVNS.

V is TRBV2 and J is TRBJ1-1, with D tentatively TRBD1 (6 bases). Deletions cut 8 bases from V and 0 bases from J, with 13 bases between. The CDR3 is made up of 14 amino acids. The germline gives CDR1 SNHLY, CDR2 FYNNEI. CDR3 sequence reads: CASRANRVNTEAFF. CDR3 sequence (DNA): TGTGCCAGCCGGGCGAACAGGGTGAACACTGAAGCTTTCTTT.

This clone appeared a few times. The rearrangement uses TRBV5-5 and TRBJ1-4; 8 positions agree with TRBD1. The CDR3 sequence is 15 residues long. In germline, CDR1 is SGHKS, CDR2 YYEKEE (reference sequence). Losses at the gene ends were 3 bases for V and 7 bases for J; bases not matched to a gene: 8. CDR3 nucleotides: TGTGCCAGCAGCTCTGACAGGGGTCTGGGTGAAAAACTGTTTTTT. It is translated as CASSSDRGLGEKLFF.

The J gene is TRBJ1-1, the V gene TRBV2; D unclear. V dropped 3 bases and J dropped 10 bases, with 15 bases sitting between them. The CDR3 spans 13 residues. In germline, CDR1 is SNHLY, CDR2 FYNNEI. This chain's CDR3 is CASSDNFRGGAFF. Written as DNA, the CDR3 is TGTGCCAGCAGTGATAATTTTCGAGGTGGAGCTTTCTTT.

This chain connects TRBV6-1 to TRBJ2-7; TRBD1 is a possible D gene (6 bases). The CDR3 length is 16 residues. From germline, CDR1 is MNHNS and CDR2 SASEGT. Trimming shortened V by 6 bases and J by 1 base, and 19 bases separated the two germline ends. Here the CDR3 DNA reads TGTGCCAGCAGGGAACAGGGTTGGGGTAGTTCCTACGAGCAGTACTTC. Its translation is CASREQGWGSSYEQYF.

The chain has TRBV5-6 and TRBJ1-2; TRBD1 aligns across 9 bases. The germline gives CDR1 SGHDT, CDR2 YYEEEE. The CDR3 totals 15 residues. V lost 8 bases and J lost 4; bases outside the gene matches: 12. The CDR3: CASSPLRQGGYGYTF. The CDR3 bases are TGTGCCAGTTCTCCACTCCGACAGGGGGGCTATGGCTACACCTTC. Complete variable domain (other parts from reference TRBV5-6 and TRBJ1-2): DAGVTQSPTHLIKTRGQQVTLRCSPKSGHDTVSWYQQALGQGPQFIFQYYEEEERQRGNFPDRFSGHQFPNYSSELNVNALLLGDSALYLCASSPLRQGGYGYTFGSGTRLTVV.

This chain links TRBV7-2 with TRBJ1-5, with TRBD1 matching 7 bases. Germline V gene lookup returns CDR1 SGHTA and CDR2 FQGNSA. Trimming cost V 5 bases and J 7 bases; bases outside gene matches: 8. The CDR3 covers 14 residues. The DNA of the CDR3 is TGTGCCAGCAGCCCCCTTCAGGGGGGACAGCCCCAGCATTTT. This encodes CASSPLQGGQPQHF.

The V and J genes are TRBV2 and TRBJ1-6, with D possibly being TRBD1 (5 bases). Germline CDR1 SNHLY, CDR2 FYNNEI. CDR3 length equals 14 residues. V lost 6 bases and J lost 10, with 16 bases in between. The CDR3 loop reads CASRTEAGRSPLHF. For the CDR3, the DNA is TGTGCCAGCAGAACAGAGGCGGGACGGTCACCCCTCCACTTT.

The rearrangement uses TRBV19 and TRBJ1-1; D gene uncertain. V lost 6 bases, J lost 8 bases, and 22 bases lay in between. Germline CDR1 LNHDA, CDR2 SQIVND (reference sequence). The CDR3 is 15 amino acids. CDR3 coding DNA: TGTGCCAGTAGCCCGCCTAACCCCTTACCGCGAGAAGCTTTCTTT. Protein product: CASSPPNPLPREAFF.

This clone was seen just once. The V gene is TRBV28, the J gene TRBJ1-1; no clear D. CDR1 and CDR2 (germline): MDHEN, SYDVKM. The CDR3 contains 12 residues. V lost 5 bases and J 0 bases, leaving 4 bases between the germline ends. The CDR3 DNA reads TGTGCCAGCAGTCCATTGAACACTGAAGCTTTCTTT. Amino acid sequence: CASSPLNTEAFF.

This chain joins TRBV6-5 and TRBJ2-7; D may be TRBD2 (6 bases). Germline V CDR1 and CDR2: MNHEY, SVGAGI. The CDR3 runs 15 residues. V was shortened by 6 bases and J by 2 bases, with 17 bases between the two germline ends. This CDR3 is CASRPRTTKAYEQYV. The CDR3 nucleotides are TGTGCCAGCAGGCCTCGGACTACGAAAGCCTACGAGCAGTACGTC.

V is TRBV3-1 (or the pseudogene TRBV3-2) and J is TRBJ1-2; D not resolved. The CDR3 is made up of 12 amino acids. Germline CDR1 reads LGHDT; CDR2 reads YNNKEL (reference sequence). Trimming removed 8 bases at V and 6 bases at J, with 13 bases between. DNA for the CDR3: TGTGCCAGCTCCGTGTGGCGGGATGGCTACACCTTC. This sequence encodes CASSVWRDGYTF.